The 6 T cell receptor beta chains listed next were all sequenced from one sample in a study of response to subunit inactivated influenza vaccine. TCRdb called the RT-PCR reads again in MiXCR, with one record for every CDR3 protein. The sample has about 700,000 distinct CDR3 sequences; around 14% are singletons. The source material was PBMCs from blood, sampled around two weeks before vaccination. The receptors stem from a man in his forties or fifties who received an inactivated influenza vaccine.

The sample holds a few counts of this clonotype. This chain links TRBV12-3 or TRBV12-4 with TRBJ2-1, with D tentatively TRBD2 (5 bases). This CDR3 region has 14 residues. With 1 base removed from V and 6 bases from J, the gap between germline ends came to 10 bases. The CDR3 sequence: CASSLERQVNEQFF. DNA of the CDR3: TGTGCCAGCAGTTTAGAGCGGCAGGTCAATGAGCAGTTCTTC.

The genes are TRBV5-1 and TRBJ2-7; no clear D gene. V was clipped by 0 bases and J by 1 base, with 11 bases between them. CDR1 and CDR2 from the germline V gene are SGHRS and YFSETQ. The CDR3 extends over 15 amino acids. The CDR3 bases are TGCGCCAGCAGCTTGGCCTTAGCCAGTTCCTACGAGCAGTACTTC. Encoded protein: CASSLALASSYEQYF.

V and J are TRBV3-1 and TRBJ2-7, with D uncertain. V was trimmed by 5 bases and J by 0 bases, leaving 14 bases between them. CDR3 length: 15 residues. CDR1 is LGHDT, CDR2 YNNKEL, per germline (reference sequence). The CDR3 loop is CASSWSFDSSYEQYF. The CDR3 DNA follows: TGTGCCAGCAGCTGGTCGTTCGATAGCTCCTACGAGCAGTACTTC.

This clonotype was recorded a few times. The chain combines TRBV20-1 with TRBJ2-7; TRBD2 is a possible D gene (5 bases). The CDR3 runs to 13 residues. Trimming cost V 5 bases and J 0 bases, with 11 bases left between them. Germline CDR1 reads DFQATT; CDR2 reads SNEGSKA (reference sequence). The CDR3 DNA follows: TGCAGTGCTTCCCGGGGTTTCTCCTACGAGCAGTACTTC. Its protein product is CSASRGFSYEQYF.

There are a few counts of this clonotype. The rearrangement links TRBV7-2 to TRBJ2-7; D is ambiguous. CDR1 and CDR2 (germline): SGHTA, FQGNSA. This CDR3 contains 14 residues. V was cut by 5 bases and J by 0 bases, with 11 bases left in between. The CDR3 protein is CASSPFRFSYEQYF. The CDR3 DNA is TGTGCCAGCAGCCCTTTTCGGTTCTCCTACGAGCAGTACTTC.

This clonotype showed up just a few times. The chain carries TRBV7-9 and TRBJ1-4; D may be TRBD1 (5 bases). V shed 5 bases and J shed 8 bases, with 21 bases lying between them. The germline V gene has CDR1 SEHNR and CDR2 FQNEAQ (reference sequence). This CDR3 is 16 amino acids long. The CDR3 spells CASSQYTGGYHEKLFF. The CDR3 coding sequence is TGTGCCAGCAGCCAGTATACTGGGGGGTATCACGAAAAACTGTTTTTT.